These T cell receptor beta chains were read from a single sample in a study of cytomegalovirus exposure and HLA in healthy donors. Some clones are missing from TCRdb's copy, which holds only in-frame ones; the method was immunoSEQ multiplex PCR. This sample yields some 90,000 clones, of which 69% are seen a single time; 2.5% to 3% belongs to the top ten. The specimen sequenced was PBMCs. Receptor source: a man in his fifties or sixties in good health and CMV-seronegative. The conserved cysteine and the conserved F or W are not part of the CDR3 here. Each record gives: clone size, J gene, V gene, CDR3 protein. Clone sizes are given selectively: once, few, many, or a class where the clone is expanded.

NA TRBJ2-1 TRBV9 ASSLPVGGDYNEQF
NA TRBJ1-1 TRBV7-9 ASSRGRDRGGLNTEAF
NA TRBJ1-6 TRBV5-4 ASSLDGQSNSPLH
NA TRBJ1-1 TRBV6-1 ASNLHRGSGEAF
NA TRBJ1-1 TRBV7-2 ASSFSGDTEAF
NA TRBJ2-3 TRBV11-2 ASSLWPEGGTDTQY
NA TRBJ1-6 TRBV10-3 AISDTVSYNSPLH
NA TRBJ2-1 TRBV7-3 ASSLTLTSYNEQF
few TRBJ1-1 TRBV19 ASSMIGRENTEAF
few TRBJ1-1 TRBV2 ASGIRGGRAF
NA TRBJ2-3 TRBV6-1 ASSPVRGPGDTQY
NA TRBJ2-7 TRBV9 ASSPPGTGVQY
few TRBJ2-3 TRBV29-1 SVGRGAGDTQY
few TRBJ2-3 TRBV4-2 ASSQDPISGGGTDTQY